This T cell receptor beta chain was sequenced for a study of T cells after yellow fever vaccination (dated by TCRdb to between 2017 and 2020). At the level of the whole study: Libraries from fractions with low cell numbers were prepared with the SMART-Seq v4 Ultra Low Input RNA kit. Two healthy male donors, one aged 18 to 29 and one aged 30 to 40 years, were included in the cohort. Blood was collected at multiple timepoints before and after primary and secondary immunization, and bulk PBMC replicates and cell subsets were isolated. Bulk TCR alpha and beta repertoires were sequenced longitudinally to track T-cell clones before and after primary and booster YFV17D yellow fever vaccination. The paper as a whole reports these results and caveats: Because only two donors were included in the study, the extent to which the findings can be generalized is limited. A small fraction of clonotypes appeared in both the CD4 and CD8 compartments, likely as a result of convergent recombination. The secondary T-cell response was found to be weaker but faster than the primary response, with a peak reached on day 5 rather than on day 15. Because abundant contaminating clonotypes from the bulk population could be contained in FACS-sorted repertoires, computational filtering was required. Most clones expanded after primary vaccination (about 95% of CD4 and roughly 90% of CD8) were re-detected after the booster, suggesting that broad memory maintenance occurred.

Synthesis of TCR cDNA relied on 5'RACE template switching, a step that introduced a universal primer site along with unique molecular identifiers. Priming for cDNA synthesis came from both the TCR alpha and TCR beta constant segments. Library amplification used two PCR steps, and the second PCR step added sample barcodes and sequencing adapters. Libraries were sequenced on Illumina HiSeq 2500 (2x100 bp) or NovaSeq (2x150 bp). Per the authors' processing: Demultiplexing of reads and collapsing into UMI consensus sequences were performed with MIGEC, and V(D)J alignment was carried out with MiXCR. Vaccine-responding clonotypes were defined with edgeR using replicate PBMC samples, requiring FDR below 0.01 and a log2 fold change above 5 up to day 15. CD4 or CD8 identity was assigned to each bulk clonotype according to whether the clonotype was present at higher abundance in the sequenced CD4 repertoire or the sequenced CD8 repertoire. Using fastp at Q25 and MiXCR, TCRdb reprocessed the public reads and kept productive beta chains. Every distinct CDR3 protein forms one entry, paired with its most common genes and DNA. The V and J calls, along with clone size, are taken from TCRdb and not from the paper's own processing. This sample gives under 250,000 distinct CDR3 sequences in total; 6.9% of them show up just once. About 0.85% of the sample is in the top ten clones.

This clonotype was seen many times. The antigen it binds to is not known. One end of the junction varies from germline; a read error may be responsible. Interpreted using the paper, the treatment or condition label stands for: live attenuated yellow fever vaccine strain. PBMCs were isolated from peripheral blood using a standard Ficoll-Paque protocol. Dynabeads CD4 and CD8 positive selection kits were used to isolate CD4 and CD8 T-cell fractions. RNA was extracted with TriZol from bulk PBMCs, CD4 and CD8 fractions, and dextramer-positive and dextramer-negative fractions. The CDR3 starts with the cysteine, ends with the phenylalanine, and has 14 residues. Only CDR3 DNA remains: 42 bases, in frame from the first base. CDR1 and CDR2, looked up from the germline V gene, are SGHRS and YFSETQ.

The sample consisted of CD4+ T cells sorted from PBMCs, taken 15 days after the yellow fever booster vaccination. The rearrangement combines TRBV5-1 with TRBJ2-1, with TRBD2 matching 9 junction bases. The TCR originated in a man between 25 and 39 years old who received the YFV17D yellow fever vaccine. Here is the DNA: TGTGCCAGCAGTAGCGGGAGCTCCTACAATGAGCAGTTCTTC. This translates into CASSSGSSYNEQFF.